This TCR beta chain was sequenced for a study of T cells in localized non-small cell lung cancer. TCRdb's copy holds only in-frame clones and misses some; the assay was immunoSEQ multiplex PCR. In the table there are 30,000 to 45,000 clones, over 80% of which are singletons. Study-wide points: Blood T cell density predicted longer survival; adjacent-lung clonality, shorter. Uninvolved adjacent lung showed peak T cell clonality, exceeding tumor. Sequencing was restricted to one tumor region; therefore, heterogeneity remains possible. Of the top 100 tumor clones, median about 56 were in adjacent lung, about 30 among its top 100.

Regarding this clone: Its antigen is unknown.

The source material was peripheral blood, sampled before any cancer treatment. The receptor was isolated from a woman aged 40-69 years with stage I lung adenocarcinoma.

CDR3 protein: CASSQDLGGVTEAFF. Written as DNA, the CDR3 is TGTGCCAGCAGCCAAGATCTGGGGGGGGTCACTGAAGCTTTCTTT. This chain joins TRBV4-2 and TRBJ1-1; weak D call: TRBD1 (5 bases). The CDR3 totals 15 residues. CDR1 is LGHNA, CDR2 YNFKEQ, per germline. V lost 0 bases and J 4 bases, leaving 12 bases between the germline ends.